The 31 T cell receptor beta chains in this list originate from one sample, sequenced in a study of blood T cell repertoires in COVID-19. The method was immunoSEQ multiplex PCR; TCRdb's version includes in-frame clones alone and lacks a portion of them. The sample records under 300,000 clones, approximately 86% being singletons. The specimen was peripheral blood. The receptors stem from a woman in her seventies with COVID-19, enrolled during active disease.

The V call is TRBV6-6, the J call TRBJ2-5; unclear D gene. CDR3 size: 15 residues. Deletions cut 2 bases from V and 1 base from J, with 11 bases between. Germline V gene sequence: CDR1 MNHNY, CDR2 SVGAGI (reference sequence). CDR3 residues: CASSYGRRSQETQYF. The CDR3 DNA reads as TGTGCCAGCAGTTACGGGCGCCGGTCCCAAGAGACCCAGTACTTC.

This sequence joins TRBV4-3 and TRBJ1-1, with D possibly TRBD1 on 5 matching bases. The CDR3 is made up of 14 amino acids. Looked up from germline, CDR1 is LGHNA and CDR2 is YSLEER. Trimming took off 8 bases at V and 0 bases at J, with 13 bases between the two ends. The CDR3 reads CASSQVGMNTEAFF. The CDR3 DNA reads TGCGCCAGCTCACAGGTTGGGATGAACACTGAAGCTTTCTTT.

V usage is TRBV6-2 or TRBV6-3 and J usage is TRBJ1-5, with D unclear. The CDR3 covers 16 residues. V was cut by 6 bases and J by 3 bases, with 18 bases left in between. Germline V gene data show CDR1 as MNHEY and CDR2 as SVGEGT. The CDR3 spells CASSIGSPGTNQPQHF. The CDR3 DNA follows: TGTGCCAGCAGCATAGGGTCACCGGGAACCAATCAGCCCCAGCATTTT.

This chain links TRBV30 with TRBJ2-5; 9 bases align to TRBD2. V gave up 2 bases and J gave up 0 bases; unmatched junction bases: 13. The CDR3 has 18 amino acids. Germline CDR1 is GTSNPN and CDR2 is SVGIG (reference sequence). CDR3 sequence (DNA): TGTGCCTGGAGTAAACCCTTCTGGGGCGGGGGGGACCAAGAGACCCAGTACTTC. It specifies CAWSKPFWGGGDQETQYF.

The table lists this clone with a count of one. This sequence joins TRBV11-2 and TRBJ2-5, with 8 bases aligning to TRBD2. This CDR3 has 14 amino acids. The germline V gene has CDR1 SGHAT and CDR2 FQNNGV. Trimming took 5 bases from V and 1 from J; bases not matched to a gene: 3. The CDR3 loop reads CASSRSGGQETQYF. The CDR3 DNA reads TGTGCCAGCAGCCGAAGCGGGGGCCAAGAGACCCAGTACTTC. Drawing the rest from reference TRBV11-2 and TRBJ2-5, the complete variable domain is EAGVAQSPRYKIIEKRQSVAFWCNPISGHATLYWYQQILGQGPKLLIQFQNNGVVDDSQLPKDRFSAERLKGVDSTLKIQPAKLEDSAVYLCASSRSGGQETQYFGPGTRLLVL.

J is TRBJ2-6 and V is TRBV19; D unclear. The germline V gene has CDR1 LNHDA and CDR2 SQIVND (reference sequence). CDR3 size: 16 residues. V was cut by 11 bases and J by 0 bases, with 17 bases left in between. The CDR3 region is CAASNNYYSGANVLTF. CDR3 coding DNA: TGTGCCGCATCGAACAATTACTACTCTGGGGCCAACGTCCTGACTTTC.

This clone appeared a single time. The chain recombines TRBV19 with TRBJ1-6; 8 nucleotides match TRBD1. The germline CDR1 and CDR2 sequences are LNHDA and SQIVND (reference sequence). The CDR3 contains 18 residues. Losses at the gene ends were 6 bases for V and 6 bases for J; bases not matched to a gene: 16. CDR3 in amino acids: CASSRLRPGQGSNSPLHF. DNA of the CDR3: TGTGCCAGTAGCCGACTACGGCCTGGACAGGGAAGTAATTCACCCCTCCACTTT.

Here the CDR3 reads CASSQFLAGTSGNQPQHF. The CDR3 DNA reads as TGCGCCAGCAGTCAATTTCTCGCTGGGACATCGGGCAATCAGCCCCAGCATTTT. V gene TRBV23-1 combines with J gene TRBJ1-5, with TRBD1 as a possible D gene (6 bases). TRBV23-1 is sorted into the ORF group, with uncertain function. Trimming left V 1 base short and J 2 bases short, with 18 bases between. This CDR3 comprises 18 residues.

The chain combines TRBV6-6 with TRBJ2-1; no firm D call. The germline V and J ends were trimmed by 8 bases and 8 bases, with 10 bases remaining between them. The germline V gene has CDR1 MNHNY and CDR2 SVGAGI (reference sequence). The CDR3 is 11 amino acids. CDR3 sequence reads: CASARMDEQFF. The CDR3 DNA is TGTGCCAGCGCCAGGATGGATGAGCAGTTCTTC.

The chain has TRBV7-2 and TRBJ1-6; 7 bases agree with TRBD1. The V segment lost 7 bases and the J segment 8 bases; nucleotides outside the gene matches: 14. In germline, CDR1 is SGHTA, CDR2 FQGNSA. The CDR3 contains 16 residues. The CDR3 is CASTSRDRELDSPLHF. CDR3 in DNA: TGTGCCAGCACCTCCCGGGACAGAGAATTGGATTCACCCCTCCACTTT.

The chain employs TRBV11-3 and TRBJ2-2; D unclear. Germline values: CDR1 SGHNT, CDR2 YENEEA. This CDR3 has 12 amino acids. The ends were cut back, 5 bases at V and 6 bases at J, with 7 bases in the middle. The CDR3 region is CASSLPAGELFF. The DNA for the CDR3 is TGTGCCAGCAGCCTACCCGCCGGGGAGCTGTTTTTT.

V gene TRBV5-4 combines with J gene TRBJ2-7; 9 nucleotides align to TRBD1. Germline CDR1 reads SGHNT; CDR2 reads YYREEE (reference sequence). The V gene end was trimmed by 4 bases and the J gene end by 5 bases; junction bases not matched to a gene: 4. The CDR3 runs to 13 residues. As DNA, the CDR3 is TGTGCCAGCAGCAGGGGACAGGGTGACGAGCAGTACTTC. Protein: CASSRGQGDEQYF.

This chain links TRBV15 with TRBJ1-3; 7 bases map to TRBD1. In germline, CDR1 is LNHNV, CDR2 YYDKDF (reference sequence). The J segment lost 4 bases and the V segment lost 1 base, leaving 4 bases of the junction unmatched. The length of the CDR3 is 15 residues. CDR3 sequence reads: CATSRVGTEGNTIYF. CDR3 nucleotide sequence: TGTGCCACCAGCAGAGTCGGGACAGAAGGAAACACCATATATTTT.

This sequence joins TRBV10-3 and TRBJ1-6; the D is unclear. The CDR3 consists of 17 residues. The V gene's germline CDR1 is ENHRY and CDR2 SYGVKD. Trimming removed 2 bases from V and 9 bases from J, with 20 bases in between. The CDR3 loop reads CAISERAAHSNASPLHF. For the CDR3, the DNA is TGTGCCATCAGTGAGCGTGCGGCTCATTCTAATGCTTCACCCCTCCACTTT.

This clone occurred once. This chain joins TRBV4-3 and TRBJ1-4; a weak D match, TRBD1 (5 bases). Germline-derived CDR1 and CDR2 are LGHNA and YSLEER. The CDR3 has 15 residues. Trimming took off 4 bases at V and 4 bases at J, with 13 bases between the two ends. The CDR3 spells CASSPQGQGNEKLFF. DNA of the CDR3: TGCGCCAGCAGCCCCCAAGGGCAGGGTAATGAAAAACTGTTTTTT.

V and J are TRBV6-1 and TRBJ1-1, with D perhaps TRBD1 (5 bases). Per the germline V gene, CDR1 is MNHNS and CDR2 is SASEGT. The CDR3 is made up of 13 amino acids. Trimming took off 2 bases at V and 7 bases at J, with 11 bases between the two ends. The CDR3 sequence: CASSEPQGFEAFF. The CDR3 bases are TGTGCCAGCAGTGAACCTCAGGGATTTGAAGCTTTCTTT.

The rearrangement links TRBV18 to TRBJ1-2; weak D call: TRBD1 (5 bases). The germline V gene has CDR1 KGHSH and CDR2 LQKENI. This CDR3 has 14 amino acids. Between the trimmed V and J ends, which lost 2 bases and 2 bases, there was a span of 9 bases. CDR3 residues: CASSPGRDNYGYTF. In DNA, the CDR3 is TGTGCCAGCTCACCAGGGCGGGACAACTATGGCTACACCTTC. Filled out from reference TRBV18 and TRBJ1-2, the complete variable domain reads NAGVMQNPRHLVRRRGQEARLRCSPMKGHSHVYWYRQLPEEGLKFMVYLQKENIIDESGMPKERFSAEFPKEGPSILRIQQVVRGDSAAYFCASSPGRDNYGYTFGSGTRLTVV.

The rearrangement uses TRBV5-1 and TRBJ2-7, with a tentative D call TRBD1 (5 bases). The germline V and J ends were trimmed by 0 bases and 0 bases, with 10 bases remaining between them. CDR1 and CDR2 (germline): SGHRS, YFSETQ. This CDR3 is built from 15 residues. The CDR3 nucleotides read TGCGCCAGCAGCTTGGTGCAGGGTCCCTCCTACGAGCAGTACTTC. It encodes CASSLVQGPSYEQYF.

The chain recombines TRBV12-3 or TRBV12-4 with TRBJ2-1; 8 bases line up with TRBD2. The CDR3 sequence is 12 residues long. With 3 bases clipped from V and 15 bases from J, the junction kept 7 bases outside the gene matches. Here the CDR3 DNA reads TGTGCCAGCAGTTTTAGCGGGGAGCTAACGTTCTTC. Amino acids: CASSFSGELTFF.

The chain carries TRBV6-6 and TRBJ1-2; D perhaps matches TRBD1 (5 bases). This CDR3 spans 14 amino acids. V was clipped by 2 bases and J by 4 bases, with 11 bases between them. Germline V CDR1 and CDR2: MNHNY, SVGAGI (reference sequence). CDR3 in amino acids: CASSYAQGGYGYTF. The CDR3 DNA reads as TGTGCCAGCAGTTACGCGCAGGGAGGCTATGGCTACACCTTC.

The chain carries TRBV27 and TRBJ2-7, with 9 bases fitting TRBD1. The CDR3 consists of 15 residues. CDR1 and CDR2 (germline): MNHEY, SMNVEV (reference sequence). After removal of 6 bases from V and 6 bases from J, the junction contained 12 bases not matched to a gene. The CDR3 protein is CASSRMLQGAGEQYF. CDR3 DNA: TGTGCCAGCAGCCGAATGTTACAGGGGGCGGGCGAGCAGTACTTC.

This clone showed up just a few times. The chain combines TRBV2 with TRBJ1-1; the match to TRBD1 covers 8 bases. V shed 7 bases, J shed 6 bases, and the junction held 10 bases outside the gene matches. CDR1 SNHLY and CDR2 FYNNEI come from the germline V gene. The CDR3 is 14 residues long. The CDR3: CASTPRQGASEAFF. The CDR3 bases are TGTGCCAGCACCCCGAGGCAGGGGGCGTCTGAAGCTTTCTTT.

CDR3 DNA: TGTGCCAGCAGCTCCCTAGGTTCCTACGAGCAGTACTTC. This codes for CASSSLGSYEQYF. V is TRBV11-2 and J is TRBJ2-7, with D unresolved. CDR3 length: 13 amino acids. Trimming stripped 4 bases from V and 1 base from J, with 8 bases between. The germline gives CDR1 SGHAT, CDR2 FQNNGV.

The chain couples TRBV18 to TRBJ2-3; 8 nucleotides align to TRBD2. This CDR3 has 14 residues. Germline trimming cut 3 bases from V and 5 bases from J; bases unmatched to any gene: 4. CDR1 and CDR2 (germline): KGHSH, LQKENI. The CDR3 bases are TGTGCCAGCTCACCTCCCGGGGGGGGAGATACGCAGTATTTT. Encoded protein: CASSPPGGGDTQYF.

This clone was observed a few times. This chain connects TRBV5-6 to TRBJ1-1; TRBD1 might be the D (6 bases). The CDR3 covers 15 residues. Trimming cost V 4 bases and J 1 base, with 14 bases left between them. CDR1 and CDR2 (germline): SGHDT, YYEEEE. The CDR3 sequence: CASSPVGAPNTEAFF. For the CDR3, the DNA is TGTGCCAGCAGCCCGGTGGGGGCTCCGAACACTGAAGCTTTCTTT. The complete variable domain, with remaining parts taken from reference TRBV5-6 and TRBJ1-1, reads DAGVTQSPTHLIKTRGQQVTLRCSPKSGHDTVSWYQQALGQGPQFIFQYYEEEERQRGNFPDRFSGHQFPNYSSELNVNALLLGDSALYLCASSPVGAPNTEAFFGQGTRLTVV.

This clone occurred a few times. This chain connects TRBV7-8 to TRBJ1-4, with a possible D match to TRBD1 (5 bases). V was pared by 2 bases and J by 4 bases, with 8 bases between. Germline assignment: CDR1 SGHVS and CDR2 FQNEAQ. This CDR3 has 14 amino acids. CDR3 in DNA: TGTGCCAGCAGCTTACAGGGCGGTAATGAAAAACTGTTTTTT. It translates to CASSLQGGNEKLFF.

This clone showed up many times. This chain connects TRBV29-1 to TRBJ1-2; no clear D gene. From germline, CDR1 is SQVTM and CDR2 ANQGSEA. The V end lost 1 base, the J end lost 6 bases, and 12 bases lay between the germline ends. The CDR3 totals 13 residues. The CDR3 reads CSVEVGVGDGYTF. Here the CDR3 DNA reads TGCAGCGTTGAAGTCGGGGTCGGGGATGGCTACACCTTC.

This chain connects TRBV5-4 to TRBJ2-7, with 8 bases aligning to TRBD1. This CDR3 has 14 amino acids. Germline trimming cut 4 bases from V and 7 bases from J; bases unmatched to any gene: 10. From germline, CDR1 is SGHNT and CDR2 YYREEE (reference sequence). CDR3 sequence (DNA): TGTGCCAGCAGCCCTAAGACAGGGGAATCGGAGCAGTACTTC. Translating it yields CASSPKTGESEQYF. Filled out from reference TRBV5-4 and TRBJ2-7, the complete variable domain reads ETGVTQSPTHLIKTRGQQVTLRCSSQSGHNTVSWYQQALGQGPQFIFQYYREEENGRGNFPPRFSGLQFPNYSSELNVNALELDDSALYLCASSPKTGESEQYFGPGTRLTVT.

This clone was observed once. The chain combines TRBV24-1 with TRBJ2-1; the D is unclear. Germline V lookup: CDR1 KGHDR, CDR2 SFDVKD. The CDR3 is made up of 15 amino acids. V was trimmed by 3 bases and J by 2 bases, leaving 10 bases between them. The CDR3: CATSDAAHAYNEQFF. In nucleotides, the CDR3 is TGTGCCACCAGTGATGCGGCCCATGCCTACAATGAGCAGTTCTTC.

V gene TRBV2 combines with J gene TRBJ2-3; tentatively, D is TRBD1 (6 bases). This CDR3 region has 15 residues. The germline gives CDR1 SNHLY, CDR2 FYNNEI. V lost 6 bases, J lost 2 bases, and 15 bases lay in between. Here the CDR3 DNA reads TGTGCCAGCAGGGCTAGGACAGAAAACACAGATACGCAGTATTTT. Its translation is CASRARTENTDTQYF. Complete variable domain (other parts from reference TRBV2 and TRBJ2-3): EPEVTQTPSHQVTQMGQEVILRCVPISNHLYFYWYRQILGQKVEFLVSFYNNEISEKSEIFDDQFSVERPDGSNFTLKIRSTKLEDSAMYFCASRARTENTDTQYFGPGTRLTVL.

The rearrangement joins TRBV5-1 to TRBJ1-3, with D perhaps matching TRBD1 (6 bases). Germline CDR1 reads SGHRS; CDR2 reads YFSETQ. CDR3 size: 16 residues. V shed 2 bases and J shed 4 bases, with 16 bases lying between them. The CDR3 spells CASSLLQGSSGNTIYF. CDR3 sequence (DNA): TGCGCCAGCAGCTTACTACAGGGAAGTTCGGGAAACACCATATATTTT.